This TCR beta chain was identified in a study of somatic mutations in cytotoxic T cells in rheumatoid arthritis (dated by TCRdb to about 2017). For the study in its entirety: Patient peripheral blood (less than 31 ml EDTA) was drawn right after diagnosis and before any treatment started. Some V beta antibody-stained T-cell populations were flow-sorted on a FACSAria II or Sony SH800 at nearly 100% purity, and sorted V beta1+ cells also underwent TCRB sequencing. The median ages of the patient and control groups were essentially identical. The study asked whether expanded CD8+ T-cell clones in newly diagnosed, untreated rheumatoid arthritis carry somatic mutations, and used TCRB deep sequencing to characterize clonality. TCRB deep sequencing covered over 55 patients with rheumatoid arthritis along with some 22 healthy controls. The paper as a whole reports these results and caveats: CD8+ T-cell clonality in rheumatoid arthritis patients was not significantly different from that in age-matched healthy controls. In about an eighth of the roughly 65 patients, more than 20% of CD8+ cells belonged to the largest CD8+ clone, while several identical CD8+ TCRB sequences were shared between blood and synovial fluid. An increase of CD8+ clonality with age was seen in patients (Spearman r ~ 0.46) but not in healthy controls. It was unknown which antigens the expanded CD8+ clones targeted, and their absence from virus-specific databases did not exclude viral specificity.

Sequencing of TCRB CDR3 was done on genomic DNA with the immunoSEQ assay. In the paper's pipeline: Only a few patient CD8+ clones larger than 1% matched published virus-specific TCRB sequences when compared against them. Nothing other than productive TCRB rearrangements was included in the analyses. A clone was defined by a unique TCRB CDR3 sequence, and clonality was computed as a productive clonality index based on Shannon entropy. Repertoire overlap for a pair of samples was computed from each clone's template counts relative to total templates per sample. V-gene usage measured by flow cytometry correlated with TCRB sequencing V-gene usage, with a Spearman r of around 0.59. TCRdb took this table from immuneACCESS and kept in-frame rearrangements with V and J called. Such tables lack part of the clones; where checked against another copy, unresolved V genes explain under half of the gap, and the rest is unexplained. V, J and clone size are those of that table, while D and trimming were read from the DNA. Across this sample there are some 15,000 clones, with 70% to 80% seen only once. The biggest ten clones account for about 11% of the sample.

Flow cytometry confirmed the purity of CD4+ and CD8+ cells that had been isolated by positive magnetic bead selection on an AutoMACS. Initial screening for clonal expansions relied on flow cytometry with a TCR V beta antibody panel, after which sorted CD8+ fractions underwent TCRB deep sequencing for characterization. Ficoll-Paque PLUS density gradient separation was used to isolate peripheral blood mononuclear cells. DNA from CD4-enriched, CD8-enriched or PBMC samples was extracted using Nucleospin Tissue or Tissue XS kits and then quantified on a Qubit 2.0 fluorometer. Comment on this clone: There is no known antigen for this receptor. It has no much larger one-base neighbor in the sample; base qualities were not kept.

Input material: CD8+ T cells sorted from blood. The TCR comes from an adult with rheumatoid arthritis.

Here the CDR3 is given as CASSLSAGDASQETQYF. The sequenced DNA is TGTGCCAGCAGCTTATCGGCAGGGGATGCGTCCCAAGAGACCCAGTACTTC. The chain was built from TRBV7-6 and TRBJ2-5; a tentative D match to TRBD1 spans 6 bases. Relative to germline, V is 2 bases shorter and J is 1 base shorter, with 17 bases between their ends. The CDR3 runs 17 residues from the cysteine to the phenylalanine. The sequence is cut down to CDR3 DNA, 51 bases in frame from base 1. In the germline V gene, CDR1 corresponds to SGHVS and CDR2 to FNYEAQ.